This T cell receptor (beta chain) appears in the sequencing data of a study of OX40 agonist ivuxolimab in advanced cancers. CDR3 length: 13 residues. Germline CDR1 and CDR2: MNHEY and SVGAGI. Trimming removed 3 bases at V and 6 bases at J, with 12 bases between. This table comes from immunoSEQ multiplex PCR, and its TCRdb copy is limited to in-frame clones, with some not included. The table records more than 60,000 clones, 94% of them present only once. The chain uses TRBV6-5 and TRBJ2-7; weak D call: TRBD1 (5 bases). This specimen consisted of CD4+ or CD8+ T cells sorted from blood, obtained in a trial of the OX40 agonist ivuxolimab. The TCR was taken from an adult with an advanced solid tumor such as melanoma, head and neck, liver or kidney cancer. The CDR3 sequence: CASSYYTGSEQYF. CDR3 bases: TGTGCCAGCAGTTATTACACAGGTTCCGAGCAGTACTTC.